This entry features one T cell receptor beta chain sequence. What it recognizes is unknown. This entry is derived from a study of cytomegalovirus exposure and HLA in healthy donors. Primers for the PCR totalled 60 Vbeta and 13 Jbeta. Here immunoSEQ multiplex PCR was the method, and the copy in TCRdb shows in-frame clones only, minus some. The sample includes about 120,000 clones, roughly 77% seen only once; the top ten take around 2%. Study results and caveats: Later analysis identified some 16,000 TCR beta sequences associated with HLA alleles, using a false discovery rate threshold of 0.05. There were some 150 TCR beta chains listed as cytomegalovirus-associated. A few of the chains that were CMV-associated were confirmed in vitro to be specific for CMV antigens.

Germline CDR1 and CDR2: LNHDA and SQIVND (reference sequence). J lost 2 bases, V lost 5 bases, and 4 bases had no gene match. The CDR3 is 15 amino acids. Each donor was healthy, and each was a bone marrow donor. Sequences were obtained from PBMCs. This clonotype was sampled from a man between 40 and 49 years old in good health and CMV-seronegative. The chain uses TRBV19 and TRBJ2-1; 9 bases match TRBD1. The CDR3 DNA is TGTGCCAGTAGTGTGGGACAGGGTACCTACAATGAGCAGTTCTTC. As protein: CASSVGQGTYNEQFF.